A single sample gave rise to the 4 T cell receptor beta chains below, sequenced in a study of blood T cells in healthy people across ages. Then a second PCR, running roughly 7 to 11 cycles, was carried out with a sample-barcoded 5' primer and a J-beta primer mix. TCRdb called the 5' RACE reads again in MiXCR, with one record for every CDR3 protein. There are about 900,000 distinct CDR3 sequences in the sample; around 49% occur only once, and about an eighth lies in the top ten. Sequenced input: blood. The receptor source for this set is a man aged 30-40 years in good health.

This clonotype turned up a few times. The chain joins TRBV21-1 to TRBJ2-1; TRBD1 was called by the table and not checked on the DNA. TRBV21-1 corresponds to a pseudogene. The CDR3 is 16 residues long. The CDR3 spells CASSKFCGGLPNEQFF. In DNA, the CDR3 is TGTGCCAGCAGCAAATTTTGCGGGGGGCTGCCCAATGAGCAGTTCTTC.

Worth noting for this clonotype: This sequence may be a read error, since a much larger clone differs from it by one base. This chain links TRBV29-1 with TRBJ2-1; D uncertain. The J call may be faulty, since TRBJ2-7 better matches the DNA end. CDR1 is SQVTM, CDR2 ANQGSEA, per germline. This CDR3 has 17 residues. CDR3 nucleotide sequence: TGCAGCGTTGAAGACGCAGAAACCCCGAGCTCCTACAATGAGCAGTACTTC. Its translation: CSVEDAETPSSYNEQYF.

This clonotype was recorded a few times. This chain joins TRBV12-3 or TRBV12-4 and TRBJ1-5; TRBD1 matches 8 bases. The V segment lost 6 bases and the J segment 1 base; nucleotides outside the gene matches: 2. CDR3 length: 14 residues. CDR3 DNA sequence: TGTGCCAGCAGACAGGGGGAGAGCAATCAGCCCCAGCATTTT. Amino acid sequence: CASRQGESNQPQHF.

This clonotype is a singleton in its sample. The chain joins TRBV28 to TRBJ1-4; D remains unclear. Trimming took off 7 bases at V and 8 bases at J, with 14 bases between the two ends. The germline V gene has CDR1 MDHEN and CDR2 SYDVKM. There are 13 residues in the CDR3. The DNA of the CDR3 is TGTGCCAGCACCTCAGGAGCACGGGAAAAACTGTTTTTT. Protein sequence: CASTSGAREKLFF.